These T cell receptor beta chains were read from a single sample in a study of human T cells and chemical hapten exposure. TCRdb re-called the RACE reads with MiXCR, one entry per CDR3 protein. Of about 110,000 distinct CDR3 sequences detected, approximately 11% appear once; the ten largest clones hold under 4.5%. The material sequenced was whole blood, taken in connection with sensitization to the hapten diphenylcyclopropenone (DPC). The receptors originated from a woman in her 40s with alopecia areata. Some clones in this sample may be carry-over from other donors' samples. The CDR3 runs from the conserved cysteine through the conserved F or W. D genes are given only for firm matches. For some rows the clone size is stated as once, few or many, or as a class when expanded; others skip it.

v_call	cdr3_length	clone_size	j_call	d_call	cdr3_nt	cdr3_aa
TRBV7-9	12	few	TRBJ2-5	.	TGTGCCAGCACCCCAGTGGGGGAGACCCAGTACTTC	CASTPVGETQYF
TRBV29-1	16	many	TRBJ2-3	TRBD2	TGCAGCGTGACTCGACTAGCGGGAGTAAGCACAGATACGCAGTATTTT	CSVTRLAGVSTDTQYF
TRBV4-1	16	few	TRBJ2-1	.	TGCGCCAGCAGCCAAGAAGACTGGAGCTCCTACAATGAGCAGTTCTTC	CASSQEDWSSYNEQFF
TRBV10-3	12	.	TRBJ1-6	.	TGTGCCATCAGTCATCCCCCCTCACCCCTCCACTTT	CAISHPPSPLHF
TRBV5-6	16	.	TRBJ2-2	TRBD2	TGTGCCAGCAGCCCCCGTGCGGGAGTCGGCACCGGGGAGCTGTTTTTT	CASSPRAGVGTGELFF
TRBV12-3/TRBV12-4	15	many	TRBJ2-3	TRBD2	TGTGCCAGCAGTTCCGGCGGGGGGGGTAGGGATACGCAGTATTTT	CASSSGGGGRDTQYF
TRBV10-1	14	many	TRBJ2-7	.	TGCGCCAGTAGTGGAGGTAGCGGCTCCTACGAGCAGTACTTC	CASSGGSGSYEQYF
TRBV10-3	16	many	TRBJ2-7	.	TGTGCCATCAGTCCCCTTGGAAGGGACGTCTCCTACGAGCAGTACTTC	CAISPLGRDVSYEQYF
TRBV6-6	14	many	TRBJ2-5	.	TGTGCCAGCAGTTATTCCCCCAGGCAAGAGACCCAGTACTTC	CASSYSPRQETQYF
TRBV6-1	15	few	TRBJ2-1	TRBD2	TGTGCCAGCAGACCCAACCCGGGACTACCTAATGAGCAGTTCTTC	CASRPNPGLPNEQFF
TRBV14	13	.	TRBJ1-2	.	TGTGCCAGCAGCCAAAAGGCTAACTATGGCTACACCTTC	CASSQKANYGYTF
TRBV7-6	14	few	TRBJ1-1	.	TGTGCCAGCAGCTTCGCCGTGACCGCCACTGAAGCTTTCTTT	CASSFAVTATEAFF
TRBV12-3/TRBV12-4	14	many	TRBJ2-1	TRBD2	TGTGCCAGCAGTTTTCCCCTAGCGGGCAATGAGCAGTTCTTC	CASSFPLAGNEQFF
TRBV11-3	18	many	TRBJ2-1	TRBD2	TGTGCCAGCAGCTCGAGAGGGAAAGCGGGGAGCTCCTACAATGAGCAGTTCTTC	CASSSRGKAGSSYNEQFF
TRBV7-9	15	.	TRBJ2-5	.	TGTGCCAGCAGCTTAGCGGCCCCCAGAGAACAGACCCAGTACTTC	CASSLAAPREQTQYF
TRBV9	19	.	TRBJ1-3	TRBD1	TGTGCCAGCAGCGTTAGAGACAGGGGGCAATGGAGCTCTGGAAACACCATATATTTT	CASSVRDRGQWSSGNTIYF
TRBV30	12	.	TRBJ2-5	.	TGTGCCTGGAATGGCGGACAAGAGACCCAGTACTTC	CAWNGGQETQYF
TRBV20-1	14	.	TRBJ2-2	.	TGCAGTGCTAGGGGCAGGAAGACCACCGGGGAGCTGTTTTTT	CSARGRKTTGELFF
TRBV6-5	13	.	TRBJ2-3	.	TGTGCCAGCAGTCCCGGACCCGCAGGGACGCAGTATTTT	CASSPGPAGTQYF
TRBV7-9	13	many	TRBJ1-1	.	TGTGCCAGCAGCTTCCGCAGGGCCGACCCGGCTTTCTTT	CASSFRRADPAFF
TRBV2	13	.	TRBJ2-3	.	TGTGCCAGCAACGAGCCCCCCGTAAATACGCAGTATTTT	CASNEPPVNTQYF
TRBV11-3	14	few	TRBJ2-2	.	TGTGCCAGCACGGGGGTCCGGAGCACCGGGGAGCTGTTTTTT	CASTGVRSTGELFF
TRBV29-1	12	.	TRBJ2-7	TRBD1	TGCAGCGTCCCGACAGGGCCCTACGAGCAGTACTTC	CSVPTGPYEQYF
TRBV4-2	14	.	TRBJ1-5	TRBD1	TGTGCCAGCAGCCAGTCAGGGGGGAATCAGCCCCAGCATTTT	CASSQSGGNQPQHF
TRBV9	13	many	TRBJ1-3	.	TGTGCCAGCAGCCCGAGCTCTGGAAACACCATATATTTT	CASSPSSGNTIYF
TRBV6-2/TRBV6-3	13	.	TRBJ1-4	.	TGTGCCAGCAACGAGGGCGCTCATGGAAATCTGTTTTTT	CASNEGAHGNLFF
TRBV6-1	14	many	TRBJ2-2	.	TGTGCCAGCATGGAGCAGATGAACACCGGGGAGCTGTTTTTT	CASMEQMNTGELFF
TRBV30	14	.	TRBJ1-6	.	TGTGCCTGGAGTCTGGAACGCCTCAATTCACCCCTCCACTTT	CAWSLERLNSPLHF
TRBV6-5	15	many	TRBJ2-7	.	TGTGCCAGCAGGACCCCAAGGGGTCGGCCCTACGAGCAGTACTTC	CASRTPRGRPYEQYF
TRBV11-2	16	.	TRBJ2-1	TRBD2	TGTGCCAGCAGCCCGCTACTAGCGGGAGGTCTCAATGAGCAGTTCTTC	CASSPLLAGGLNEQFF
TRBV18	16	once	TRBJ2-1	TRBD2	TGTGCCAGCTCACCCTCCGGCACTAGCGGGGGGAATGAGCAGTTCTTC	CASSPSGTSGGNEQFF
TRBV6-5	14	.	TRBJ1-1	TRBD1	TGTGCCAGCAGCCCTGACAGGGGGAGGACTGAAGCTTTCTTT	CASSPDRGRTEAFF
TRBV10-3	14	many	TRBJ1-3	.	TGTGCCATCAGGCGGGACCGTGGGGGAAACACCATATATTTT	CAIRRDRGGNTIYF
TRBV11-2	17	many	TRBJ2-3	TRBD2	TGTGCCAGCAGCTTCCCGATAGCGGGAGGGCCTAGCGATACGCAGTATTTT	CASSFPIAGGPSDTQYF
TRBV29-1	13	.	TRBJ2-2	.	TGCAGCGTTGAGGGGACGAACACCGGGGAGCTGTTTTTT	CSVEGTNTGELFF
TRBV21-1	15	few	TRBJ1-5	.	TGTGCCTGCAATCAAGTGGGCAGGGACAATCAGCCCCAGCATTTT	CACNQVGRDNQPQHF
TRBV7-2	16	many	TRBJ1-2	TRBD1	TGTGCCAGCAGCCCCGAACTCCTACAGGGGGCCGGGGGCTACACCTTC	CASSPELLQGAGGYTF
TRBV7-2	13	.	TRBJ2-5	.	TGTGCCAGCAGCTCCCCGATGACCGAGACCCAGTACTTC	CASSSPMTETQYF
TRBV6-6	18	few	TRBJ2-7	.	TGTGCCAGCAGTTACGACCCCCGGGCGCCGGGAAGTGCCTACGAGCAGTACTTC	CASSYDPRAPGSAYEQYF
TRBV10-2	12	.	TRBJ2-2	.	TGCGCCAGCGTGAGGAACACCGGGGAGCTGTTTTTT	CASVRNTGELFF
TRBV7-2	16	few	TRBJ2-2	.	TGTGCCAGCAGCAAGACCCCCCTCGCGGATACCGGGGAGCTGTTTTTT	CASSKTPLADTGELFF
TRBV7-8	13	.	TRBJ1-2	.	TGTGCCAGCAGCTTAGCGGCTAACTATGGCTACACCTTC	CASSLAANYGYTF
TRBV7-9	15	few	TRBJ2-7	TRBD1	TGTGCCAGCAGCTTTCGCCGGGACAGCTCCTACGAGCAGTACTTC	CASSFRRDSSYEQYF
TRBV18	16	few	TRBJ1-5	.	TGTGCCAGCAGACCTACGGGGGGACGGGCAAATCAGCCCCAGCATTTT	CASRPTGGRANQPQHF
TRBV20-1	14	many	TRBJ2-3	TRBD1	TGCAGTGCGCCTCCGGGACAGGGAGCAGATACGCAGTATTTT	CSAPPGQGADTQYF
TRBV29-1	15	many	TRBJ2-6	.	TGCAGCGTTGTAGGGAGCTTCTCTGGGGCCAACGTCCTGACTTTC	CSVVGSFSGANVLTF
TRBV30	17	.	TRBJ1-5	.	TGTGCCTGGACCAAGGGACTCCAGTTTGGGAGCAATCAGCCCCAGCATTTT	CAWTKGLQFGSNQPQHF
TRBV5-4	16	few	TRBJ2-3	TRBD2	TGTGCCAGCAGCTTAAGACTAGCGGGGTCGACAGATACGCAGTATTTT	CASSLRLAGSTDTQYF
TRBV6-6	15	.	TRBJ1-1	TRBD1	TGTGCCAGCACTACAGGGGGGGCGGGTTACTCTGAAGCTTTCTTT	CASTTGGAGYSEAFF